This T cell receptor delta chain was found in a study of γδ T cells in repeated Plasmodium falciparum infection. Study details: Timepoints: baseline, immediately before selected infections, and 21 days after every infection. Some Malian samples span acute malaria episodes; others come from no-transmission periods.

TCRdb reran clone calling via CATT on the multiplex PCR reads. This table has about 57,000 delta-chain clones, approximately 1.5% appearing once. The germline gives CDR1 TSWWSYY, CDR2 QGS. This CDR3 comprises 21 residues. Only a few counts were recorded for this clone. Its target is unknown. TCRdb records a much larger clone's protein for this DNA, with a difference at residue 20 that likely arises from a read error; the protein given is the translation of the DNA. Findings of the study overall: Waves of new clonotype selection appeared after repeated controlled infections in Vdelta2-negative, largely Vdelta1+, gammadelta T cells. Over time and infection, Vgamma9/Vdelta2+ repertoires remained highly stable and polyclonal.

Flow sorting of PBMC yielded separate Vgamma9/Vdelta2+ and Vdelta2-negative gammadelta T cell populations for bulk repertoire analysis. The sample taken for sequencing was gamma-delta T cells from blood. This sequence joins TRDV1 and TRDJ1; TRDD3 aligns across 7 bases. The clonotype originates from a pool of human donors (malaria-infected and uninfected, not separated). The CDR3 loop is CALWAVPIRRTGAKYTDKLTF. The CDR3 DNA sequence: TGTGCCCTTTGGGCAGTACCAATACGACGTACTGGGGCCAAGTACACCGATAAACTCACCTTT.